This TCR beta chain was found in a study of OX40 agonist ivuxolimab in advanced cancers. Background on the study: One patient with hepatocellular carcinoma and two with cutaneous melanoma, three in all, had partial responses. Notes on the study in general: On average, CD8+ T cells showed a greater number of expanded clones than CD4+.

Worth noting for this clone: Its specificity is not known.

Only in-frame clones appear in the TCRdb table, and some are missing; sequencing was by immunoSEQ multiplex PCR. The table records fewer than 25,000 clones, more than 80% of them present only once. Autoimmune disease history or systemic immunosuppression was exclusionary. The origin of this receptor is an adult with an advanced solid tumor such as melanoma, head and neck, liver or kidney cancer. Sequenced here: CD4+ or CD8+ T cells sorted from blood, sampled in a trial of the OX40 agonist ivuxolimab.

Here the CDR3 reads CASRLQGAIGELFF. The CDR3 nucleotides read TGTGCCAGCAGATTACAGGGGGCAATCGGGGAGCTGTTTTTT. The chain combines TRBV4-2 with TRBJ2-2; TRBD1 matches 9 bases. Germline loops: CDR1 LGHNA, CDR2 YNFKEQ. This CDR3 is 14 amino acids long. Germline trimming cut 6 bases from V and 7 bases from J; bases unmatched to any gene: 6.